The 28 T cell receptor beta chains below were found in one sample sequenced in a study of T cells after yellow fever vaccination. TCRdb fed the 5' RACE reads into MiXCR, producing one record per CDR3 protein. The data contain 300,000 to 350,000 distinct CDR3 sequences, around 8.1% of them seen just once; the ten biggest clones take up approximately 16%. The sample was PBMCs, taken approximately 47 days after the first yellow fever vaccination. These receptors came from a man aged 18 to 29 who received the YFV17D yellow fever vaccine.

The rearrangement uses TRBV12-3 or TRBV12-4 and TRBJ2-1, with D possibly TRBD2 on 6 matching bases. This CDR3 contains 17 residues. Trimming left V 5 bases short and J 2 bases short, with 19 bases between. Written as DNA, the CDR3 is TGTGCCAGCAGTGGCCGGGGGATAGGCACCCCCTACAATGAGCAGTTCTTC. It encodes CASSGRGIGTPYNEQFF.

This clonotype was counted between two and nine times. The chain combines TRBV12-3 or TRBV12-4 with TRBJ1-2; 7 bases are a match to TRBD1. After removal of 6 bases from V and 4 bases from J, the junction contained 5 bases not matched to a gene. This CDR3 comprises 13 residues. The CDR3 nucleotides read TGTGCCAGCAGCCCGACAGGGACCTATGGCTACACCTTC. It is translated as CASSPTGTYGYTF.

This clonotype was detected only a few times. V is TRBV7-2 and J is TRBJ2-7; TRBD2 aligns across 13 bases. V shed 5 bases and J 2 bases; nucleotides not matched to a gene: 3. The germline V gene has CDR1 SGHTA and CDR2 FQGNSA. The CDR3 consists of 15 residues. The CDR3, as DNA: TGTGCCAGCAGCCAGGGACTAGCGGGGCCCTACGAGCAGTACTTC. Translated, it gives CASSQGLAGPYEQYF.

With respect to this clonotype: Given a much more abundant clone one base away, this may be a read error. The gene calls are TRBV4-2 and TRBJ1-2, with D unresolved. CDR1 and CDR2 (germline): LGHNA, YNFKEQ. V shed 1 base and J shed 2 bases, with 5 bases lying between them. The CDR3 spans 13 residues. CDR3 loop: CASSQGVNYGYTF. The CDR3 region has the DNA TGTGCCAGCAGCCAAGGGGTGAACTATGGCTACACCTTC.

J is TRBJ2-3 and V is TRBV4-1, with 7 bases identical to TRBD2. Looked up from germline, CDR1 is MGHRA and CDR2 is YSYEKL. The CDR3 totals 14 residues. Trimming cost V 8 bases and J 6 bases; bases outside gene matches: 11. CDR3 nucleotide sequence: TGCGCCAGCCACCAGGGAGGGTTTGGGGATACGCAGTATTTT. It encodes CASHQGGFGDTQYF.

This clonotype was detected ten times or more. The rearrangement uses TRBV20-1 and TRBJ1-4, with a tentative D call TRBD1 (5 bases). Per the germline V gene, CDR1 is DFQATT and CDR2 is SNEGSKA (reference sequence). CDR3 length: 13 residues. V gave up 3 bases and J gave up 8 bases, with 13 bases separating them. CDR3 sequence reads: CSASLGVREKLFF. As DNA, the CDR3 is TGCAGTGCTAGCTTGGGGGTGAGGGAAAAACTGTTTTTT.

This clonotype was detected only a few times. The chain is built from TRBV5-1 and TRBJ2-7; TRBD1 is a possible D gene (6 bases). The CDR3 length is 16 residues. Trimming removed 3 bases from V and 0 bases from J, with 16 bases in between. The germline V gene encodes CDR1 SGHRS and CDR2 YFSETQ. In DNA form, the CDR3 reads TGCGCCAGCAGCTCCTTCCCCGGACAGAGCTCCTACGAGCAGTACTTC. Translation: CASSSFPGQSSYEQYF.

This clonotype was detected only a few times. The gene calls are TRBV6-1 and TRBJ2-7, with 9 bases matching TRBD1. This CDR3 comprises 14 residues. V shed 6 bases and J 3 bases; nucleotides not matched to a gene: 6. The germline V gene has CDR1 MNHNS and CDR2 SASEGT. Written as DNA, the CDR3 is TGTGCCAGCAGCTCACAGGGGGCCGACTACGAGCAGTACTTC. The encoded protein is CASSSQGADYEQYF.

The chain is built from TRBV7-2 and TRBJ1-1, with 8 bases matching TRBD1. Looked up from germline, CDR1 is SGHTA and CDR2 is FQGNSA. There are 14 residues in the CDR3. V shed 5 bases and J 5 bases; nucleotides not matched to a gene: 7. The CDR3 DNA is TGTGCCAGCAGCCCGGACAGGGCTAGGACTGAAGCTTTCTTT. Its protein product is CASSPDRARTEAFF.

This clonotype was found a few times. The V and J genes are TRBV12-3 or TRBV12-4 and TRBJ2-7; TRBD2 matches at 10 bases. The CDR3 is 16 residues long. The J segment lost 1 base and the V segment lost 8 bases, leaving 11 bases of the junction unmatched. The CDR3 sequence: CASCLLSLAGSYEQYF. The CDR3 DNA is TGTGCCAGCTGCCTATTGTCACTAGCGGGGTCCTACGAGCAGTACTTC.

V is TRBV7-2 and J is TRBJ2-3; D unresolved. The V gene lost 4 bases and the J gene lost 1 base, with 9 bases spanning the gap. Germline V gene data show CDR1 as SGHTA and CDR2 as FQGNSA. The CDR3 is made up of 14 amino acids. Here the CDR3 DNA reads TGTGCCAGCAGCTCATTGACCGGCACAGATACGCAGTATTTT. It yields the protein CASSSLTGTDTQYF.

The rearrangement joins TRBV4-1 to TRBJ2-7; D may match TRBD1 or TRBD2 (5 bases each). Per germline, CDR1 MGHRA and CDR2 YSYEKL. The CDR3 covers 14 residues. V lost 1 base and J 3 bases, leaving 10 bases between the germline ends. The CDR3 here is CASSQAGDLYEQYF. The CDR3 DNA reads as TGCGCCAGCAGCCAAGCCGGGGACCTCTACGAGCAGTACTTC.

This clonotype was seen more than once but under ten times. V and J are TRBV6-5 and TRBJ2-1, with 8 bases that match TRBD2. The CDR3 covers 16 residues. J gave up 1 base and V 2 bases, and 4 bases lay outside the gene matches. Germline V gene data show CDR1 as MNHEY and CDR2 as SVGAGI. The CDR3 loop reads CASSYGAGGSYNEQFF. DNA of the CDR3: TGTGCCAGCAGTTACGGGGCGGGGGGTTCCTACAATGAGCAGTTCTTC.

This clonotype was detected only a few times. V usage is TRBV29-1 and J usage is TRBJ1-1, with D uncertain. Germline CDR1 and CDR2: SQVTM and ANQGSEA. Trimming took off 2 bases at V and 1 base at J, with 8 bases between the two ends. The CDR3 runs to 13 residues. The CDR3 loop reads CSVERWGNTEAFF. The CDR3 coding sequence is TGCAGCGTTGAACGGTGGGGGAACACTGAAGCTTTCTTT.

The chain combines TRBV29-1 with TRBJ2-1; 8 positions agree with TRBD1. Germline values: CDR1 SQVTM, CDR2 ANQGSEA. The CDR3 covers 14 residues. Losses at the gene ends were 0 bases for V and 4 bases for J; bases not matched to a gene: 2. The CDR3 here is CSVEDRGLYNEQFF. The CDR3 coding sequence is TGCAGCGTTGAAGACAGGGGGCTGTACAATGAGCAGTTCTTC.

V usage is TRBV3-1 and J usage is TRBJ2-3, with D unresolved. With 1 base removed from V and 4 bases from J, the gap between germline ends came to 6 bases. There are 13 residues in the CDR3. The germline V gene has CDR1 LGHDT and CDR2 YNNKEL (reference sequence). This chain's CDR3 is CASSQAPPDTQYF. CDR3 nucleotide sequence: TGTGCCAGCAGCCAAGCCCCCCCAGATACGCAGTATTTT.

This clonotype was detected many times. The rearrangement uses TRBV12-3 or TRBV12-4 and TRBJ1-5; 9 bases match TRBD1. With 2 bases clipped from V and 3 bases from J, the junction kept 5 bases outside the gene matches. The CDR3 consists of 16 residues. The CDR3 is CASSLTGQGSNQPQHF. In nucleotides, the CDR3 is TGTGCCAGCAGTTTAACTGGACAGGGGTCCAATCAGCCCCAGCATTTT.

The table lists this clonotype with a few counts. The rearrangement links TRBV14 to TRBJ2-1; TRBD2 might be the D (6 bases). Germline values: CDR1 SGHDN, CDR2 FVKESK. Trimming cost V 2 bases and J 5 bases, with 13 bases left between them. The CDR3 consists of 15 residues. The CDR3 sequence: CASSQLAGWNNEQFF. CDR3 sequence (DNA): TGTGCCAGCAGCCAACTTGCGGGGTGGAACAATGAGCAGTTCTTC.

CDR3 sequence reads: CASSQERQISYNEQFF. DNA for the CDR3: TGCGCCAGCAGCCAAGAACGCCAGATCTCCTACAATGAGCAGTTCTTC. J is TRBJ2-1 and V is TRBV4-3, with unresolved D. The germline V gene encodes CDR1 LGHNA and CDR2 YSLEER. CDR3 length: 16 residues. V was trimmed by 0 bases and J by 0 bases, leaving 9 bases between them.

This clonotype was seen ten or more times. V usage is TRBV5-1 and J usage is TRBJ2-3; D is perhaps TRBD1 (6 bases). Trimming took off 0 bases at V and 14 bases at J, with 19 bases between the two ends. This CDR3 is 14 amino acids long. Germline lookup yields CDR1 SGHRS and CDR2 YFSETQ. The CDR3, as DNA: TGCGCCAGCAGCTTGGCGCAGGGGAGTCCCACTTGGTATTTT. Its protein product is CASSLAQGSPTWYF.

V and J are TRBV7-6 and TRBJ1-4, with TRBD1 matching over 9 bases. The CDR3 is 15 residues long. V lost 5 bases to trimming and J lost 4 bases; unmatched junction nucleotides: 5. Per germline, CDR1 SGHVS and CDR2 FNYEAQ. CDR3 coding DNA: TGTGCCAGCAGCGAGGGGACAGGGAATAATGAAAAACTGTTTTTT. It codes for CASSEGTGNNEKLFF.

The V call is TRBV7-2, the J call TRBJ2-3; 7 nucleotides match TRBD1. This CDR3 spans 13 amino acids. V lost 1 base to trimming and J lost 12 bases; unmatched junction nucleotides: 7. Germline values: CDR1 SGHTA, CDR2 FQGNSA. CDR3 bases: TGTGCCAGCAGCTTAGGATCGGACAGGCATCAGTATTTT. Translation: CASSLGSDRHQYF.

This clonotype was seen a handful of times. The CDR3 region has the DNA TGCAGTGCTCCGAAGTTCCAAGAGACCCAGTACTTC. Its translation: CSAPKFQETQYF. The rearrangement uses TRBV20-1 and TRBJ2-5; D remains unclear. Germline V gene lookup returns CDR1 DFQATT and CDR2 SNEGSKA (reference sequence). Trimming removed 5 bases at V and 1 base at J, with 8 bases between. The CDR3 is 12 residues long.

This sequence joins TRBV20-1 and TRBJ1-1, with D possibly being TRBD1 (6 bases). The V end lost 5 bases, the J end lost 1 base, and 11 bases lay between the germline ends. CDR1 is DFQATT and CDR2 is SNEGSKA in the germline V gene (reference sequence). The CDR3 sequence is 13 residues long. The CDR3 nucleotides are TGCAGTGCTCCGGGACAAAGGAACACTGAAGCTTTCTTT. Amino acid sequence: CSAPGQRNTEAFF.

This clonotype showed up just a few times. V usage is TRBV20-1 and J usage is TRBJ2-1, with a weak D call TRBD2 (6 bases). Looked up from germline, CDR1 is DFQATT and CDR2 is SNEGSKA (reference sequence). The CDR3 is 11 residues long. The CDR3 here is CSRRGINEQFF. CDR3 nucleotide sequence: TGCAGCCGGCGGGGTATCAATGAGCAGTTCTTC.

The rearrangement links TRBV6-2 or TRBV6-3 to TRBJ2-5; a possible D gene is TRBD2 (5 bases). V lost 1 base and J lost 3, with 9 bases in between. CDR1 is MNHEY, CDR2 SVGEGT, per germline. The CDR3 sequence is 14 residues long. The CDR3 is CASSYYRGEETQYF. The CDR3 DNA reads TGTGCCAGCAGTTACTACCGGGGTGAAGAGACCCAGTACTTC.

Only a few counts were recorded for this clonotype. This chain connects TRBV27 to TRBJ2-1, with 11 bases identical to TRBD2. The CDR3 consists of 18 residues. Germline CDR1 MNHEY, CDR2 SMNVEV (reference sequence). The trim removed 6 bases at V and 6 bases at J, leaving 16 bases unmatched. The CDR3 is CASSPLNIAGGVLNEQFF. The CDR3 DNA sequence: TGTGCCAGCAGCCCCTTAAACATAGCGGGGGGGGTACTCAATGAGCAGTTCTTC.

This clonotype was detected a few times. The chain combines TRBV4-1 with TRBJ2-1; 7 bases align to TRBD1. The CDR3 runs to 15 residues. CDR1 MGHRA and CDR2 YSYEKL come from the germline V gene. Losses at the gene ends were 4 bases for V and 9 bases for J; bases not matched to a gene: 12. The CDR3 sequence is CASSRWTGEIGEQFF. Here the CDR3 DNA reads TGCGCCAGCAGCCGCTGGACAGGCGAGATTGGTGAGCAGTTCTTC.